These T cell receptor beta chains were read from a single sample in a study of T cell changes during pregnancy in multiple sclerosis. TCRdb keeps only in-frame clones here, not all; method: immunoSEQ multiplex PCR. The data show roughly 41,000 clones, about 88% seen once. Here the sequenced sample was CD8+ T cells from peripheral blood mononuclear cells, taken in the third trimester of pregnancy. These receptors were taken from a female donor with multiple sclerosis, enrolled in a pregnancy study. The CDR3 runs from the conserved cysteine through the conserved F or W. Fields, in order: V gene, J gene, D gene, clone size, CDR3 DNA, CDR3 protein. A D gene is named only where the DNA matches it firmly. For some rows the clone size is stated as once, few or many, or as a class when expanded; others skip it.

TRBV30	TRBJ1-1	NA	NA	TGTGCCTGGAGCCACAGGGAGACTGAAGCTTTCTTT	CAWSHRETEAFF
TRBV6-1	TRBJ2-3	NA	NA	TGTGCCAGCAGTGAACCGGACAACACAGATACGCAGTATTTT	CASSEPDNTDTQYF
TRBV28	TRBJ2-1	NA	NA	TGTGCCAGCAGTTACCAGGGGTTGAATGAGCAGTTCTTC	CASSYQGLNEQFF
TRBV2	TRBJ1-4	NA	NA	TGTGCCAGCAGTGAACCCCTACGGGGTGAAAAACTGTTTTTT	CASSEPLRGEKLFF
TRBV30	TRBJ2-2	NA	NA	TGTGCCTGGACGGGGTTCACCGGGGAGCTGTTTTTT	CAWTGFTGELFF
TRBV5-6	TRBJ1-2	TRBD1	NA	TGTGCCAGCAGCTTAGCCAATCAGGGGGCTTTTATGGGCTACACCTTC	CASSLANQGAFMGYTF
TRBV6-5	TRBJ2-7	NA	NA	TGTGCCAGCAGTTACTCAGGAGGGGAGAGGTTCTACGAGCAGTACTTC	CASSYSGGERFYEQYF
TRBV12-5	TRBJ1-5	NA	few	TGTGCTAGTGCCTTTTGGGAGGCCAGCAATCAGCCCCAGCATTTT	CASAFWEASNQPQHF
TRBV5-1	TRBJ2-7	NA	NA	TGCGCCAGCAGCTTTGCAGGGTACGAGCAGTACTTC	CASSFAGYEQYF
TRBV5-6	TRBJ2-7	NA	NA	TGTGCCAGCAACACAGGGCTAAGCTCCTACGAGCAGTACTTC	CASNTGLSSYEQYF
TRBV5-4	TRBJ1-1	TRBD1	few	TGTGCCAGCAGCTGGGGACAGGGTCACACTGAAGCTTTCTTT	CASSWGQGHTEAFF
TRBV7-8	TRBJ2-7	TRBD2	NA	TGTGCCAGCAGCCAAGGACTAGCGGGGGGCCCCTCCTCCTACGAGCAGTACTTC	CASSQGLAGGPSSYEQYF
TRBV28	TRBJ1-4	NA	NA	TGTGCCAGCAGTTTTGCCAGTAATGAAAAACTGTTTTTT	CASSFASNEKLFF
TRBV7-3	TRBJ1-1	TRBD1	NA	TGTGCCAGCAGCCCACACCGCACCCGGGACAGTGAAGCTTTCTTT	CASSPHRTRDSEAFF
TRBV6-6	TRBJ2-7	NA	NA	TGTGCCAGCAGTGTGGACACCGTCGAGCAGTACTTC	CASSVDTVEQYF
TRBV27	TRBJ1-2	TRBD1	NA	TGTGCCAGCAGTTTTTTGACAGGGGGGAAGGGCTACACCTTC	CASSFLTGGKGYTF
TRBV27	TRBJ2-7	NA	NA	TGTGCCAGCAGTCGCCTCGGAGTGAATGGCTACGAGCAGTACTTC	CASSRLGVNGYEQYF
TRBV19	TRBJ1-2	NA	many	TGTGCCACCGCACTGGACAGTAACTATGGCTACACCTTC	CATALDSNYGYTF
TRBV6-4	TRBJ2-2	TRBD1	many	TGTGCCAGCAGTGGGACAGGGGACACCGGGGAGCTGTTTTTT	CASSGTGDTGELFF
TRBV10-3	TRBJ1-2	TRBD1	NA	TGTGCCATCCGGGACAGGGGGTTCGCCGGCTACACCTTC	CAIRDRGFAGYTF
TRBV2	TRBJ2-1	TRBD2	NA	TGTGCCAGCAGGAAGCGGGGGGGGTACAATGAGCAGTTCTTC	CASRKRGGYNEQFF
TRBV6-1	TRBJ1-2	TRBD1	NA	TGTGCCAGCAGTGAAGCATGGGACAGCTATGGCTACACCTTC	CASSEAWDSYGYTF
TRBV7-9	TRBJ2-5	NA	NA	TGTGCCGGGTCCCCGGAGACCCAATACTTC	CAGSPETQYF